The TCR beta chain described here comes from a study of T cell responses to AZD1222 COVID-19 vaccine. Study-level points and caveats: Nearly half of the spike-specific TCRs reportedly recognize variant regions that carry no mutations. Dominant at 160-218 and 743-854, vaccine-associated CD4 TCRs also spanned spike. Just 5 or 6 AZD1222 recipients tested seropositive at baseline. No repertoire was sampled before or during the peak T cell response, only after it.

Repertoires were generated with immunoSEQ multiplex PCR, while TCRdb's copy carries only in-frame clones and drops some. The sample lists 65,000 to 85,000 clones; about 80% were seen once. The length of the CDR3 is 16 residues. Germline assignment: CDR1 SGHTA and CDR2 FQGTGA. V lost 0 bases, J lost 3 bases, and 7 bases stayed unmatched. In the case of this clone: Its antigen remains unidentified.

The chain is built from TRBV7-3 and TRBJ1-1, with 7 bases matching TRBD1. This receptor was obtained from an adult who received the AZD1222 COVID-19 vaccine. This sample comprised peripheral blood, obtained 28 days after the second AZD1222 dose. The CDR3 coding sequence is TGTGCCAGCAGCTTAACCTATACAGGGGCCCACACTGAAGCTTTCTTT. Translated: CASSLTYTGAHTEAFF.